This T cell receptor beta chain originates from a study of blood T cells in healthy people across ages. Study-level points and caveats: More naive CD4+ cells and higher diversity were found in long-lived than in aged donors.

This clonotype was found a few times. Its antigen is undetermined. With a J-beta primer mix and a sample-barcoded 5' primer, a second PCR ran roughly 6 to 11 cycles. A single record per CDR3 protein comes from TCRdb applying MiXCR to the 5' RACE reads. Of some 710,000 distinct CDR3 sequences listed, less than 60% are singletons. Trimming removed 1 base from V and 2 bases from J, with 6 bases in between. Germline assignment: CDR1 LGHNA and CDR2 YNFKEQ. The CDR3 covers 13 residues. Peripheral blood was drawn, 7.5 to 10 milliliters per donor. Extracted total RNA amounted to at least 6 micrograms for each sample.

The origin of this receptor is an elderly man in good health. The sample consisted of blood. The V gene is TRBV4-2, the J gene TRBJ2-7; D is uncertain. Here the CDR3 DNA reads TGTGCCAGCAGCCAAGGGGGTACCTACGAGCAGTACTTC. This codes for CASSQGGTYEQYF.